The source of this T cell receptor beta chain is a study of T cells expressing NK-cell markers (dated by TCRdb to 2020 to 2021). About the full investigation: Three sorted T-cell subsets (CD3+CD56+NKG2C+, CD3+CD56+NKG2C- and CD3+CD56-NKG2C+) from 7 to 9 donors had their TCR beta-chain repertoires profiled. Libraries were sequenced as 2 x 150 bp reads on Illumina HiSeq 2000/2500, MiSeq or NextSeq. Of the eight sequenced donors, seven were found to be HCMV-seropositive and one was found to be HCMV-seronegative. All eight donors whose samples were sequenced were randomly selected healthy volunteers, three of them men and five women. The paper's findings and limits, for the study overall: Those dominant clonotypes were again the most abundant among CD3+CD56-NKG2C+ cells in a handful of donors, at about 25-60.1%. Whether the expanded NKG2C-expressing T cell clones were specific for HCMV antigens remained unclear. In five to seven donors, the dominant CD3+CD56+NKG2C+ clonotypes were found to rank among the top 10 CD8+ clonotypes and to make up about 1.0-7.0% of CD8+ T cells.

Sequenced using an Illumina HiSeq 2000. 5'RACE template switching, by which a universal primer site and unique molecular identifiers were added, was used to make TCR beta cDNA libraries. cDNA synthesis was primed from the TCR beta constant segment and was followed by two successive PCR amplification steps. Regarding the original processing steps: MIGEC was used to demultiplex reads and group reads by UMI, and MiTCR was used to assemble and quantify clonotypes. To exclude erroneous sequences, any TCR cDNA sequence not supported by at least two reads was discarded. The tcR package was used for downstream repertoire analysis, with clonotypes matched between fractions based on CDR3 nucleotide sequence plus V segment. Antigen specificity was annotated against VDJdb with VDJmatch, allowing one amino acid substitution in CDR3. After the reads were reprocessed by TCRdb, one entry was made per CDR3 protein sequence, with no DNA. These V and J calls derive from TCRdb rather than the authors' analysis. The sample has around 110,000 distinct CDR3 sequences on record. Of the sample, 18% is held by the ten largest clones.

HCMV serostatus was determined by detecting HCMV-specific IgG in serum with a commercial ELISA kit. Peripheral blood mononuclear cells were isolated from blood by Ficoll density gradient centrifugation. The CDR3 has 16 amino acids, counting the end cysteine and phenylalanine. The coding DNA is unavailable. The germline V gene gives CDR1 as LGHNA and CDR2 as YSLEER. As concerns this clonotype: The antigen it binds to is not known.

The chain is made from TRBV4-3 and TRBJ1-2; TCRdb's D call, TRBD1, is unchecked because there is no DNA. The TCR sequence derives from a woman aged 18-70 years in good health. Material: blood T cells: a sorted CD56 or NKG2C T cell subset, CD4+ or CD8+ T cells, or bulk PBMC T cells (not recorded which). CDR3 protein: CASSQDWQGTYYGYTF.